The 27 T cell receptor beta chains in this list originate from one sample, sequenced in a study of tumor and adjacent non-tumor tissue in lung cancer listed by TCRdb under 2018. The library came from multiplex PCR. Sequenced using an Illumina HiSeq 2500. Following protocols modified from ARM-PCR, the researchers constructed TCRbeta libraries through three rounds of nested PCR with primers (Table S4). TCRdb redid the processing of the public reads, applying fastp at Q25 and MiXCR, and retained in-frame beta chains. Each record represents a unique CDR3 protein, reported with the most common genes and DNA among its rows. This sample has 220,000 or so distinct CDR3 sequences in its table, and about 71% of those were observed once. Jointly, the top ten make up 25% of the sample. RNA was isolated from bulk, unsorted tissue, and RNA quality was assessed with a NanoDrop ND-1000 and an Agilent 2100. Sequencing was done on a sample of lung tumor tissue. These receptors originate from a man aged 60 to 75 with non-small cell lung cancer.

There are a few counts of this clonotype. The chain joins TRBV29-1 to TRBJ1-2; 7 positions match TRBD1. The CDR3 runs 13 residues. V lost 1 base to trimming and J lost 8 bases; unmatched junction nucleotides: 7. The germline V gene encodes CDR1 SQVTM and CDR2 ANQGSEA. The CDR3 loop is CSVEGTGQGGYTF. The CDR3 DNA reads TGCAGCGTTGAAGGGACAGGTCAAGGCGGCTACACCTTC.

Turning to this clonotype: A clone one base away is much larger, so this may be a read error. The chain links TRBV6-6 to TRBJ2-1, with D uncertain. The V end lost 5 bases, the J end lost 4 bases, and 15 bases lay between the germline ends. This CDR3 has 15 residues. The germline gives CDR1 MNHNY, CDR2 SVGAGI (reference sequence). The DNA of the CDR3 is TGTGCCAGCAGTGATGAACTCGAGACGTACAATGAGCAGTTCTTC. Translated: CASSDELETYNEQFF.

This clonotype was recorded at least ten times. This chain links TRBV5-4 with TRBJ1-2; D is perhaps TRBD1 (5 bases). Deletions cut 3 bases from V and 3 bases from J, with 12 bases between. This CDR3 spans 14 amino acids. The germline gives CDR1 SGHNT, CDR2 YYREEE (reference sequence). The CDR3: CASSWEDTYYGYTF. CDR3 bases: TGTGCCAGCAGCTGGGAGGACACATACTATGGCTACACCTTC.

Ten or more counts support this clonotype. The DNA for the CDR3 is TGTGCCTCCGGTTCCGGGACTAGCGGTCCCAGGGTAGAGACCCAGTACTTC. This gives the protein CASGSGTSGPRVETQYF. The chain joins TRBV6-5 to TRBJ2-5; 11 nucleotides match TRBD2. Germline V gives CDR1 MNHEY, CDR2 SVGAGI. The length of the CDR3 is 17 residues. J lost 4 bases, V lost 11 bases, and 18 bases had no gene match.

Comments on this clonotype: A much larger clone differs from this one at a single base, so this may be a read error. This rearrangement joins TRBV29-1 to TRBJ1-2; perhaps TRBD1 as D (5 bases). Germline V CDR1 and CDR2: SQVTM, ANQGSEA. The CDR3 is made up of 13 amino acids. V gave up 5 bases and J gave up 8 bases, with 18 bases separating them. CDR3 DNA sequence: TGCAGCGTTAAGTTGGGACGAGGGACCGGCTACACCTTC. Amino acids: CSVKLGRGTGYTF.

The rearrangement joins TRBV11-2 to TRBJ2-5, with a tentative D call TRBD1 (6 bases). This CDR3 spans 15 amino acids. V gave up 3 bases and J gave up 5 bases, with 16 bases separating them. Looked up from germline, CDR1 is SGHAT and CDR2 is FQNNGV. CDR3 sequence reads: CASSLDHTGQETQYF. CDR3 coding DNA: TGTGCCAGCAGCTTGGATCATACCGGACAGGAGACCCAGTACTTC.

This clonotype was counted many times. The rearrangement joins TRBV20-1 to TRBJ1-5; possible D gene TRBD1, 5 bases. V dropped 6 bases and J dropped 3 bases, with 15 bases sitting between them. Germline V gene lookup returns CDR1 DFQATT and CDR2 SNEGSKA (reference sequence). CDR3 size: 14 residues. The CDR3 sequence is CSASPGADNQPQHF. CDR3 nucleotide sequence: TGCAGTGCCAGCCCCGGGGCTGACAATCAGCCCCAGCATTTT.

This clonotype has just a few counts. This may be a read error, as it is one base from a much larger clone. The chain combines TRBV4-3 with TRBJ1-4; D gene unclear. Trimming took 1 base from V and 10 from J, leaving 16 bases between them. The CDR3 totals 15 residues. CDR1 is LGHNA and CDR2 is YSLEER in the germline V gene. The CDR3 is CASSQGIGWAVKLFF. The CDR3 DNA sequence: TGCGCCAGCAGCCAAGGAATAGGGTGGGCTGTAAAACTGTTTTTT.

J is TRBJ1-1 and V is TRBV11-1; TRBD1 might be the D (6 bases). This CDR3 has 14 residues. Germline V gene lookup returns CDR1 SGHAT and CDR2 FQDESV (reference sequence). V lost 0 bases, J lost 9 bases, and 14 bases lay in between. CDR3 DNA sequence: TGTGCCAGCAGCTTAGCGCAGGGGATTATTAAAGCTTTCTTT. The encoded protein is CASSLAQGIIKAFF.

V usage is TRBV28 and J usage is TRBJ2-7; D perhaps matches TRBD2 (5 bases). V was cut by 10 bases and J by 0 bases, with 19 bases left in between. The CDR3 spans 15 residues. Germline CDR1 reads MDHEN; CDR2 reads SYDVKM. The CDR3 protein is CAILSWTGSSYEQYF. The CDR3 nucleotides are TGTGCCATTCTCTCTTGGACTGGAAGCTCCTACGAGCAGTACTTC.

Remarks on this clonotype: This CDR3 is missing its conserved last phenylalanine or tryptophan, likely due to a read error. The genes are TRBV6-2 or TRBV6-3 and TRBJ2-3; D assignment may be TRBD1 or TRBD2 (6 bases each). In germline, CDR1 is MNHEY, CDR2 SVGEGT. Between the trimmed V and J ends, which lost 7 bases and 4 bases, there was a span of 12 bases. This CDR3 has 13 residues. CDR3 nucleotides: TGTGCCAGCACCGACAGGAGGGCAGATACGCAGTATTGT. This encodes CASTDRRADTQYC.

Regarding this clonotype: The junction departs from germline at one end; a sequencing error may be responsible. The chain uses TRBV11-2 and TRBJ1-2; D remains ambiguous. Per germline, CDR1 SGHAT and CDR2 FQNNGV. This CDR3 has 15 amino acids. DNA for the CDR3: TGTGCCAGCAGCTTAGAGCAGAGCGGTGGCTATGGGTACACCTTC. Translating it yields CASSLEQSGGYGYTF.

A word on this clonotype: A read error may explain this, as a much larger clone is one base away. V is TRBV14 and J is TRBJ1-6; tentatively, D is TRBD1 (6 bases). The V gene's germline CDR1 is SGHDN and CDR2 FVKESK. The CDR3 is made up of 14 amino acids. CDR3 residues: CPSSPTGFRPPLHF. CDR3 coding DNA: TGTCCCAGCAGCCCTACAGGGTTTCGGCCACCCCTCCACTTT.

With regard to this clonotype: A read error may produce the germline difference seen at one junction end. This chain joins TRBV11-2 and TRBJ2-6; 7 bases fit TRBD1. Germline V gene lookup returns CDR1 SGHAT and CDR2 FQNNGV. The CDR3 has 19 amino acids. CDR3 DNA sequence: TGTGCCAGCAGCCTAGTTCCAAAGGACAGGCCCTCTGGGGCCAACGCCCTGATTTTC. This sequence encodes CASSLVPKDRPSGANALIF.

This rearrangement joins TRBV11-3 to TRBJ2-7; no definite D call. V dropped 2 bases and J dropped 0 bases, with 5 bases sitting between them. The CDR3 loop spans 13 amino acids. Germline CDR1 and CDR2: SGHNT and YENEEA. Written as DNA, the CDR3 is TGTGCCAGCAGCTTAAATAACTCCTACGAGCAGTACTTC. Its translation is CASSLNNSYEQYF.

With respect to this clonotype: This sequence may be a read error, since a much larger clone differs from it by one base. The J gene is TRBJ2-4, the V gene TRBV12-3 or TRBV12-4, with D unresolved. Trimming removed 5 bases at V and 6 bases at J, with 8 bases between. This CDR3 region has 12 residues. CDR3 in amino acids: CASSLTRNIQYF. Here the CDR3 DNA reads TGTGCCAGCAGTCTTACAAGAAACATTCAGTACTTC.

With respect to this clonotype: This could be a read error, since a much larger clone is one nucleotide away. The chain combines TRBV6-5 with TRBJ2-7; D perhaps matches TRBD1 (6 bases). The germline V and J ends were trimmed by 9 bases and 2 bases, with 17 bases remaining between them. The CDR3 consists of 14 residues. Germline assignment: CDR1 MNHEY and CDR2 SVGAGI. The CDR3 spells CARNRQDVPYEQYF. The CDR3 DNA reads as TGTGCCAGAAACCGACAGGACGTCCCCTACGAGCAGTACTTC.

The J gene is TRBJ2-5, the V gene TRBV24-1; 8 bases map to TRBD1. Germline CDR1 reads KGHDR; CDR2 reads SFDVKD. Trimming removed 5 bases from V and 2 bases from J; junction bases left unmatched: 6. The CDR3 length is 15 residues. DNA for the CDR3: TGTGCCACCAGTGCCCGACAGGGGAGGCAAGAGACCCAGTACTTC. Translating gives CATSARQGRQETQYF.

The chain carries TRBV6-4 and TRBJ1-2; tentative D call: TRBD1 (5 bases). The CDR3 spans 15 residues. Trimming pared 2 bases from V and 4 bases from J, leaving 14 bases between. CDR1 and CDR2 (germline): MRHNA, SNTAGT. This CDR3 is CASSDPDKGTYGYTF. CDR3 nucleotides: TGTGCCAGCAGTGACCCGGACAAGGGGACCTATGGCTACACCTTC.

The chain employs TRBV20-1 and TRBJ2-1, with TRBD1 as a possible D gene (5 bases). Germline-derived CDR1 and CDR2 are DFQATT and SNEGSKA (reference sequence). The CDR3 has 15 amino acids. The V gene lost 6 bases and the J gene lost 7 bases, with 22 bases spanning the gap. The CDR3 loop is CSAEMYNRNLNEQFF. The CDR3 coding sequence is TGCAGTGCGGAGATGTATAACAGGAACTTAAATGAGCAGTTCTTC.

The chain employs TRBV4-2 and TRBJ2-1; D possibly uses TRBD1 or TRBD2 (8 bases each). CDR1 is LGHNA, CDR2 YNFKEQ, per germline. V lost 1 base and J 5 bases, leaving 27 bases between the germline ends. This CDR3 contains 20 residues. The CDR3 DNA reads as TGTGCCAGCAGCCAAGGACAGGGGTCCTGGATTAGCGGGGCCAACAATGAGCAGTTCTTC. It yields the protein CASSQGQGSWISGANNEQFF.

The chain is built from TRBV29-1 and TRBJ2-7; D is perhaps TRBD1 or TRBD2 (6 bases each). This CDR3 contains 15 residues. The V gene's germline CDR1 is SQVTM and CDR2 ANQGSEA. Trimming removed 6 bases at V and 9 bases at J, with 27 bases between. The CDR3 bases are TGCAGCGTGATATCGCGTCGAGGGGGAGGCGGCGGGCAGTACTTC. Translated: CSVISRRGGGGGQYF.

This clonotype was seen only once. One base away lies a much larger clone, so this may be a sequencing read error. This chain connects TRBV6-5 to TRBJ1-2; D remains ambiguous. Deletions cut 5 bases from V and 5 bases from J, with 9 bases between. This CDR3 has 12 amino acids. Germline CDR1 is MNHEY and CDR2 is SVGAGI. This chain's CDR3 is CASSPGWYGYTF. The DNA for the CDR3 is TGTGCCAGCAGTCCAGGCTGGTATGGCTACACCTTC.

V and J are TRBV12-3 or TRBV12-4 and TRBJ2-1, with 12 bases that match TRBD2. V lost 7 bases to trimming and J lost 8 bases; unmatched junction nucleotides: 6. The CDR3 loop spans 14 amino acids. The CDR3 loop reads CASTKTSGGYEQFF. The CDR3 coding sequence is TGTGCCAGCACCAAGACTAGCGGGGGCTATGAGCAGTTCTTC.

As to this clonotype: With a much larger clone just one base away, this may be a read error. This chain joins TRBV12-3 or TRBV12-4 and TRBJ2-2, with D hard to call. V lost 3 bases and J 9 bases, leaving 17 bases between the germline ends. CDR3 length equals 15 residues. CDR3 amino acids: CASSFPSIGPRELFF. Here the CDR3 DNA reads TGTGCCAGCAGTTTCCCGTCTATAGGCCCCAGGGAGCTGTTTTTT.

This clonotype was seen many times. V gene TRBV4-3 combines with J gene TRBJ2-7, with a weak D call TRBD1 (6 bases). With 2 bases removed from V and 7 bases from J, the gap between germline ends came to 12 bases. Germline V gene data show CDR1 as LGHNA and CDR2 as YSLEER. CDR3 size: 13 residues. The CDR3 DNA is TGCGCCAGCAGCCAAAACAGGGTTGGGGAGCAGTACTTC. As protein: CASSQNRVGEQYF.

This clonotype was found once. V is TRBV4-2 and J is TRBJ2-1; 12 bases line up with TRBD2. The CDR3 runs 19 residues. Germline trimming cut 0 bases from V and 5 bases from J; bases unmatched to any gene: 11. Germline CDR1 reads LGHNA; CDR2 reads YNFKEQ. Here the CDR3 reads CASSQDPSGGAKPNNEQFF. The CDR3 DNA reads TGTGCCAGCAGCCAAGATCCTAGCGGGGGGGCCAAACCGAACAATGAGCAGTTCTTC.